One T cell receptor (beta chain) is described in this entry. The antigen is unknown. This record comes from a study of early T cells in non-severe SARS-CoV-2 infection. About the study: Bulk RNA from unsorted whole blood was sequenced; chains were unpaired. Study-level findings and limits: Anti-spike CD8 responses were favored by VDJdb matching, which missed private and CD4 specificities.

Tagging with unique molecular identifiers was applied to individual cDNA molecules. Each CDR3 protein is one row after TCRdb ran MiXCR on the 5' RACE reads. The data show 45,000 to 65,000 distinct CDR3 sequences, less than 9.5% seen once. The CDR3 totals 12 residues. Germline CDR1 reads SGHNT; CDR2 reads YENEEA. V was clipped by 5 bases and J by 8 bases; unmatched bases: 3. Sequenced sample: whole blood. V usage is TRBV11-3 and J usage is TRBJ2-7; TRBD1 agrees at 10 bases. This TCR came from an adult who was a healthcare worker with PCR-confirmed SARS-CoV-2 infection or an uninfected control (not recorded which). CDR3 protein: CASSRTGGKQYF. The DNA of the CDR3 is TGTGCCAGCAGCCGGACAGGGGGGAAGCAGTACTTC.